The sequence of this TCR beta chain was determined in a study of human T cells and chemical hapten exposure. TCRdb called the RACE reads again in MiXCR, with one record for every CDR3 protein. The sample consists of around 350,000 distinct CDR3 sequences, 5% to 6.5% of them appearing once. On this clonotype: What it recognizes is unknown.

Time point meaning: pre-sensitization, week 0. The treatment: therapeutic diphenylcyclopropenone sensitization with weekly scalp DPC. Study-level points and caveats: TCRs at a frequency above 1 in 1000 stayed unchanged with DPC sensitization.

This CDR3 spans 17 amino acids. CDR1 DFQATT and CDR2 SNEGSKA come from the germline V gene (reference sequence). Between the trimmed V and J ends, which lost 1 base and 2 bases, there was a span of 18 bases. The chain combines TRBV20-1 with TRBJ1-5, with unresolved D. This clonotype was obtained from a woman aged 18-29 years with alopecia areata. Some clones in this sample may be carry-over from other donors' samples. Specimen: whole blood, collected in connection with sensitization to the hapten diphenylcyclopropenone (DPC). The CDR3 DNA is TGCAGTGCTAGAGCCGCCAAGGCGGTTGGGGGCAATCAGCCCCAGCATTTT. This sequence encodes CSARAAKAVGGNQPQHF.